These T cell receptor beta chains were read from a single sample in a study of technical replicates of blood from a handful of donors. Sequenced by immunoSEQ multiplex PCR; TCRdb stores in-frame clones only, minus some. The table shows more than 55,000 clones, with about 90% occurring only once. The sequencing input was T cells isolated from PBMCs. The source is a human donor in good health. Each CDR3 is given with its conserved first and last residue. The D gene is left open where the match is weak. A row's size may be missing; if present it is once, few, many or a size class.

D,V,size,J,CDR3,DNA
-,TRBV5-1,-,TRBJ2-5,CASSLGSSNQETQYF,TGCGCCAGCAGCTTGGGGAGCTCGAACCAAGAGACCCAGTACTTC
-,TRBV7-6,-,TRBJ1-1,CASSPLPGKYTEAFF,TGTGCCAGCAGCCCCCTTCCAGGGAAATACACTGAAGCTTTCTTT
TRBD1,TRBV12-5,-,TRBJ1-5,CASGSGQGNQPQHF,TGTGCTAGTGGTTCGGGACAGGGGAATCAGCCCCAGCATTTT
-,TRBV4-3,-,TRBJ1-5,CASSQEWQVEQPQHF,TGCGCCAGCAGCCAAGAATGGCAAGTGGAGCAGCCCCAGCATTTT
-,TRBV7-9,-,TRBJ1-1,CASSLVRGNTEAFF,TGTGCCAGCAGCTTGGTGCGGGGGAACACTGAAGCTTTCTTT
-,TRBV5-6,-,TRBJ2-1,CASSLIAGSYNEQFF,TGTGCCAGCAGCTTGATCGCGGGATCCTACAATGAGCAGTTCTTC
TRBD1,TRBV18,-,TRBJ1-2,CASSPGTGYGYTF,TGTGCCAGCTCACCCGGGACAGGCTATGGCTACACCTTC
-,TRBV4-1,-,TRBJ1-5,CASSQVQNSNQPQHF,TGCGCCAGCAGCCAAGTACAGAATAGCAATCAGCCCCAGCATTTT
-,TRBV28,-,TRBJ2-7,CATVESVSPYEQYF,TGTGCCACCGTCGAGAGCGTTAGTCCTTACGAGCAGTACTTC
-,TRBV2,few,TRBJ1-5,CASNPEDNQPQHF,TGTGCCAGCAATCCTGAGGATAATCAGCCCCAGCATTTT
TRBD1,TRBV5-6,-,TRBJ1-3,CASSLLTGGDSGNTIYF,TGTGCCAGCAGCTTGTTGACAGGGGGCGACTCTGGAAACACCATATATTTT
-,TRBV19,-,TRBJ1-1,CASSLQTDEAFF,TGTGCCAGTAGTTTGCAGACAGATGAAGCTTTCTTT
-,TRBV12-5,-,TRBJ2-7,CASGLRIFLDRPPHEQYF,TGTGCTAGTGGTTTGAGAATTTTTTTAGACAGGCCCCCCCACGAGCAGTACTTC
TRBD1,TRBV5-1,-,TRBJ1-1,CASSRDRGNTEAFF,TGCGCCAGCAGCAGGGACAGGGGGAACACTGAAGCTTTCTTT
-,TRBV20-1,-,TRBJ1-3,CSASSGNTIYF,TGCAGTGCTTCTTCTGGAAACACCATATATTTT
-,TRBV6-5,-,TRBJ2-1,CASRKETEQFF,TGTGCCAGCAGGAAAGAGACAGAGCAGTTCTTC
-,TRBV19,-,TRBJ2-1,CASSISAAGPYNEQFF,TGTGCCAGTAGTATATCGGCGGCAGGGCCTTACAATGAGCAGTTCTTC
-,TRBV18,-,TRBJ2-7,CASSQDRWSYEQYF,TGTGCCAGCTCACAGGACAGATGGTCCTACGAGCAGTACTTC
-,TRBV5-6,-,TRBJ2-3,CASSFIRGLTDTQYF,TGTGCCAGCAGCTTTATAAGAGGGCTCACAGATACGCAGTATTTT
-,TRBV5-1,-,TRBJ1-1,CASSSTVNTEAFF,TGCGCCAGCAGCTCAACAGTGAACACTGAAGCTTTCTTT
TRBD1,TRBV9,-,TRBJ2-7,CASSVSVGQGIYEQYF,TGTGCCAGCAGCGTAAGTGTGGGACAGGGAATCTACGAGCAGTACTTC
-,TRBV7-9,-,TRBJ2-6,CASSHETMANVLTF,TGTGCCAGCAGCCACGAGACTATGGCCAACGTCCTGACTTTC
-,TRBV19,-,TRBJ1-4,CASSPSGVSATNEKLFF,TGTGCCAGTAGCCCCTCAGGGGTAAGCGCAACTAATGAAAAACTGTTTTTT
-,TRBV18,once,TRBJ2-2,CASSPERSTGNTGELFF,TGTGCCAGCTCACCGGAACGGAGCACGGGAAACACCGGGGAGCTGTTTTTT